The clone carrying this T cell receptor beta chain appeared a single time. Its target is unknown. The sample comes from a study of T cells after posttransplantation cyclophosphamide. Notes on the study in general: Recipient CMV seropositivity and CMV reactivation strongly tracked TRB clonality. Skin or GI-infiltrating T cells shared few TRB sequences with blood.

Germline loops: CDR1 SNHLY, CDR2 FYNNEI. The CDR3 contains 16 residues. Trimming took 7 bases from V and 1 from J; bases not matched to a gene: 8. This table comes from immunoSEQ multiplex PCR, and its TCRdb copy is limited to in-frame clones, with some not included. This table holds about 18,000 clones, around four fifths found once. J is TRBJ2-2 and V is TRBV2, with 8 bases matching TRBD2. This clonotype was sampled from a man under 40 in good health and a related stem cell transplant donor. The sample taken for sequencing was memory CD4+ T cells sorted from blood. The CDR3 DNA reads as TGTGCCAGCACCCAAGAGCGGGGGTGGAACACCGGGGAGCTGTTTTTT. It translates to CASTQERGWNTGELFF.